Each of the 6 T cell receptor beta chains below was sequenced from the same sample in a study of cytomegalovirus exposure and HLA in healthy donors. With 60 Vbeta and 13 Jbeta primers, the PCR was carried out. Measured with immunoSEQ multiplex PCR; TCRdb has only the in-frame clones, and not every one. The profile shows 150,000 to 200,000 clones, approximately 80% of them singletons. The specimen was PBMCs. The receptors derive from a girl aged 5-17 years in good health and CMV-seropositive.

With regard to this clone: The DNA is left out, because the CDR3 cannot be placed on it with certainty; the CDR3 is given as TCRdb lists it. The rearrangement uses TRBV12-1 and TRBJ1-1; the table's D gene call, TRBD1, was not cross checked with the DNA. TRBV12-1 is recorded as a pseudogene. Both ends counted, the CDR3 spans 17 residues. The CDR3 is CASSSLKSWGLGTEAFF.

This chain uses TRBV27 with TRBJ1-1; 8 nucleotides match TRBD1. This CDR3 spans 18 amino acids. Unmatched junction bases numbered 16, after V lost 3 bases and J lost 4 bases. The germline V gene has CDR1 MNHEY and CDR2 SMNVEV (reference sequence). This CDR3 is CASSFSRQGTGGGTEAFF. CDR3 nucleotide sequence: TGTGCCAGCAGTTTTTCCCGACAGGGCACAGGGGGGGGCACTGAAGCTTTCTTT.

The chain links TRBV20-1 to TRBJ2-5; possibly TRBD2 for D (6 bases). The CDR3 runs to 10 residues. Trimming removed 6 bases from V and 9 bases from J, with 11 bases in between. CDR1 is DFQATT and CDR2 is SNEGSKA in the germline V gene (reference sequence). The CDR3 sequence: CSAGGAPQYF. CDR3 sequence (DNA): TGCAGTGCGGGAGGTGCCCCCCAGTACTTC.

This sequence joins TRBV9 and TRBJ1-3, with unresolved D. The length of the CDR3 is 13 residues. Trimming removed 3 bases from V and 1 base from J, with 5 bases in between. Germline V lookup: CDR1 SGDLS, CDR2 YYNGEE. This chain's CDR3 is CASSGASGNTIYF. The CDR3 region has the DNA TGTGCCAGCAGCGGGGCTTCTGGAAACACCATATATTTT.

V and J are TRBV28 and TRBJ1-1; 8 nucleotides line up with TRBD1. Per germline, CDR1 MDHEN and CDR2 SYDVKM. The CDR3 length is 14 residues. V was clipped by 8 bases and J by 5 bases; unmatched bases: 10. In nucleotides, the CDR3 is TGTGCCAGCTCCTCTTTCAGACAGGGGACTGAAGCTTTCTTT. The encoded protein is CASSSFRQGTEAFF.

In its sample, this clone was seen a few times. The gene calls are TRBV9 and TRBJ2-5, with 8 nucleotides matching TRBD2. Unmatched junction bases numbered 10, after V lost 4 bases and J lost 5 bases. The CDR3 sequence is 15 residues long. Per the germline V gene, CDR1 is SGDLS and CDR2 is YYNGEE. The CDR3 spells CASSSGLVDRETQYF. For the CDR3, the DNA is TGTGCCAGCAGCTCGGGACTAGTGGATCGGGAGACCCAGTACTTC.